This entry lists 27 T cell receptor beta chains sequenced from one sample in a study of blood T cell repertoires in COVID-19. Sequencing was performed with immunoSEQ multiplex PCR; in TCRdb, only in-frame clones are kept and a portion is missing. The table shows about 40,000 clones, with 88% occurring only once. Material for sequencing was peripheral blood. These receptors originate from a woman in her seventies with acute or convalescent COVID-19.

This clone was counted once. The chain has TRBV24-1 and TRBJ2-1; 7 bases map to TRBD1. This CDR3 comprises 14 residues. CDR1 and CDR2 (germline): KGHDR, SFDVKD. Trimming took 2 bases from V and 12 from J; bases not matched to a gene: 9. The CDR3 reads CATSDWTGQRRQFF. The CDR3 coding sequence is TGTGCCACCAGTGATTGGACAGGTCAGAGAAGGCAGTTCTTC.

This clone has a single count. J is TRBJ2-6 and V is TRBV25-1, with D possibly matching TRBD1 (6 bases). V lost 2 bases, J lost 1 base, and 15 bases lay in between. The CDR3 sequence is 18 residues long. The germline V gene encodes CDR1 MGHDK and CDR2 SYGVNS. The CDR3 sequence: CASSEGQRKWSGANVLTF. CDR3 in DNA: TGTGCCAGCAGTGAAGGACAGAGGAAGTGGTCTGGGGCCAACGTCCTGACTTTC.

The gene calls are TRBV11-3 and TRBJ1-6, with D possibly being TRBD1 (6 bases). The CDR3 consists of 15 residues. V lost 3 bases and J lost 7, with 13 bases in between. Per germline, CDR1 SGHNT and CDR2 YENEEA. Here the CDR3 reads CASSLNDRPNSPLHF. The DNA for the CDR3 is TGTGCCAGCAGCTTGAATGACAGGCCAAATTCACCCCTCCACTTT.

V and J are TRBV7-6 and TRBJ2-5, with a tentative D call TRBD2 (5 bases). Trimming removed 1 base from V and 4 bases from J, with 16 bases in between. CDR1 is SGHVS and CDR2 is FNYEAQ in the germline V gene. The CDR3 is 16 amino acids. DNA of the CDR3: TGTGCCAGCAGCTTAGGACTTACTAGTCATCCAGAGACCCAGTACTTC. Encoded protein: CASSLGLTSHPETQYF.

This chain links TRBV28 with TRBJ1-2; 12 nucleotides align to TRBD1. CDR1 is MDHEN and CDR2 is SYDVKM in the germline V gene. This CDR3 has 16 amino acids. Trimming at V came to 1 base and at J to 4 bases, leaving 4 bases not matched to a gene. In DNA, the CDR3 is TGTGCCAGCAGTTTATTAGGGACAGGGGGCCTCTATGGCTACACCTTC. Translation: CASSLLGTGGLYGYTF.

This clone was detected only once. V usage is TRBV7-8 and J usage is TRBJ2-7, with 7 positions matching TRBD2. Germline CDR1 SGHVS, CDR2 FQNEAQ. The CDR3 has 15 residues. The V gene end was trimmed by 1 base and the J gene end by 5 bases; junction bases not matched to a gene: 8. CDR3 sequence: CASSLGGSGTNEQYV. CDR3 nucleotide sequence: TGTGCCAGCAGCTTAGGGGGGTCCGGGACTAACGAGCAGTACGTC.

This clone was detected once. V and J are TRBV28 and TRBJ2-7; TRBD2 agrees at 13 bases. Losses at the gene ends were 1 base for V and 4 bases for J; bases not matched to a gene: 4. The CDR3 loop spans 16 amino acids. The germline V gene has CDR1 MDHEN and CDR2 SYDVKM. CDR3 amino acids: CASSLSTSGGAYEQYV. CDR3 bases: TGTGCCAGCAGTTTATCTACTAGCGGGGGGGCTTACGAGCAGTACGTC.

The chain links TRBV12-3 or TRBV12-4 to TRBJ1-2, with D uncertain. This CDR3 contains 13 residues. The V end was cut by 8 bases, the J end by 0 bases, with 10 bases between. The CDR3 here is CASLSGPNYGYTF. The CDR3 bases are TGTGCCAGCTTGTCCGGTCCTAACTATGGCTACACCTTC.

The chain uses TRBV7-9 and TRBJ2-2, with 9 nucleotides matching TRBD1. The germline V gene has CDR1 SEHNR and CDR2 FQNEAQ (reference sequence). This CDR3 region has 16 residues. Losses at the gene ends were 5 bases for V and 7 bases for J; bases not matched to a gene: 11. As DNA, the CDR3 is TGTGCCAGCAGCCAACAGGCGGGGACAGGGATCGGGGAGCTGTTTTTT. This sequence encodes CASSQQAGTGIGELFF.

In its sample, this clone was seen once. V gene TRBV2 combines with J gene TRBJ2-5; 10 bases map to TRBD2. Looked up from germline, CDR1 is SNHLY and CDR2 is FYNNEI. CDR3 length: 16 amino acids. Trimming took 10 bases from V and 2 from J; bases not matched to a gene: 13. The DNA for the CDR3 is TGTGCCACTTCCGGGGCTAGCGGGAGAGAGCAAGAGACCCAGTACTTC. Encoded protein: CATSGASGREQETQYF.

This clone was recorded only once. The chain has TRBV19 and TRBJ1-3; no clear D. Trimming took 8 bases from V and 0 from J, leaving 8 bases between them. Germline V gene data show CDR1 as LNHDA and CDR2 as SQIVND (reference sequence). The CDR3 runs 13 residues. CDR3 sequence: CASRLGSGNTIYF. The CDR3 bases are TGTGCCAGTCGTCTCGGCTCTGGAAACACCATATATTTT.

The chain has TRBV9 and TRBJ2-3; 9 bases line up with TRBD2. The germline CDR1 and CDR2 sequences are SGDLS and YYNGEE. Unmatched junction bases numbered 6, after V lost 0 bases and J lost 7 bases. CDR3 length equals 15 residues. The CDR3 protein is CASSVAAGGLNTQYF. CDR3 bases: TGTGCCAGCAGCGTAGCCGCGGGAGGGTTAAATACGCAGTATTTT.

The chain combines TRBV27 with TRBJ2-5; D not certain. This CDR3 comprises 15 residues. Germline V lookup: CDR1 MNHEY, CDR2 SMNVEV (reference sequence). Trimming cost V 6 bases and J 1 base, with 15 bases left between them. Written as DNA, the CDR3 is TGTGCCAGCAGCTCGCAGGTCCCGAGCCAAGAGACCCAGTACTTC. Protein sequence: CASSSQVPSQETQYF.

The chain links TRBV6-5 to TRBJ1-1; tentative D call: TRBD1 (5 bases). Trimming took off 4 bases at V and 3 bases at J, with 9 bases between the two ends. The CDR3 contains 13 residues. Germline assignment: CDR1 MNHEY and CDR2 SVGAGI. Written as DNA, the CDR3 is TGTGCCAGCAGTTCGGGGGTGTACACTGAAGCTTTCTTT. It codes for CASSSGVYTEAFF.

This chain joins TRBV28 and TRBJ2-3, with 9 bases matching TRBD1. This CDR3 has 17 amino acids. The junction had 9 bases not matched to a gene; V was cut back by 5 bases and J by 0 bases. Germline V CDR1 and CDR2: MDHEN, SYDVKM. CDR3 in amino acids: CASSAAGTGMSTDTQYF. CDR3 sequence (DNA): TGTGCCAGCAGTGCCGCCGGGACAGGGATGAGCACAGATACGCAGTATTTT.

The V and J genes are TRBV6-6 and TRBJ2-7, with TRBD1 identical over 7 bases. The germline V gene has CDR1 MNHNY and CDR2 SVGAGI (reference sequence). The CDR3 is 12 residues long. The junction had 1 base not matched to a gene; V was cut back by 6 bases and J by 2 bases. The CDR3 DNA is TGTGCCAGCAGCGGGACAGCCTACGAGCAGTACGTC. Amino acid sequence: CASSGTAYEQYV.

This rearrangement joins TRBV7-3 to TRBJ2-2; D ambiguous. CDR1 is SGHTA and CDR2 is FQGTGA in the germline V gene. CDR3 size: 14 residues. The V end was cut by 5 bases, the J end by 4 bases, with 11 bases between. CDR3 residues: CASSNRHPTGELFF. In nucleotides, the CDR3 is TGTGCCAGCAGCAACCGACACCCCACCGGGGAGCTGTTTTTT.

This chain uses TRBV27 with TRBJ1-6; possible D gene TRBD1, 6 bases. The V end lost 8 bases, the J end lost 9 bases, and 20 bases lay between the germline ends. The CDR3 loop spans 15 amino acids. The germline CDR1 and CDR2 sequences are MNHEY and SMNVEV (reference sequence). CDR3 protein: CASRTDLLLGSPLHF. The DNA of the CDR3 is TGTGCCAGCCGGACAGACCTTTTGCTTGGTTCACCCCTCCACTTT.

The chain is built from TRBV7-8 and TRBJ1-4; D unresolved. V lost 1 base and J lost 9, with 15 bases in between. CDR1 and CDR2 from the germline V gene are SGHVS and FQNEAQ. This CDR3 contains 15 residues. Here the CDR3 reads CASSLEAAPVKKLFF. For the CDR3, the DNA is TGTGCCAGCAGCTTAGAGGCAGCGCCAGTTAAAAAACTGTTTTTT. Combining the CDR3 with reference TRBV7-8 and TRBJ1-4 gives the whole variable domain GAGVSQSPRYKVAKRGQDVALRCDPISGHVSLFWYQQALGQGPEFLTYFQNEAQLDKSGLPSDRFFAERPEGSVSTLKIQRTQQEDSAVYLCASSLEAAPVKKLFFGSGTQLSVL.

The chain employs TRBV28 and TRBJ1-6; TRBD1 might be the D (6 bases). The CDR3 consists of 15 residues. Trimming cost V 2 bases and J 7 bases, with 12 bases left between them. Germline CDR1 and CDR2: MDHEN and SYDVKM. This CDR3 is CASSLDTGTNSPLHF. The CDR3 coding sequence is TGTGCCAGCAGTTTAGATACAGGGACGAATTCACCCCTCCACTTT.

The chain recombines TRBV21-1 with TRBJ1-5; the D call of TRBD1 is as the table states it, not checked on the DNA. TRBV21-1 is shown as a pseudogene. This CDR3 has 17 amino acids. The chain's CDR3 is CASSKGANRGSNQPQHF. CDR3 coding DNA: TGTGCCAGCAGCAAGGGGGCGAACCGCGGTAGCAATCAGCCCCAGCATTTT.

The rearrangement joins TRBV2 to TRBJ1-2; perhaps TRBD1 as D (6 bases). V shed 8 bases and J shed 6 bases, with 10 bases lying between them. CDR1 and CDR2 from the germline V gene are SNHLY and FYNNEI. The CDR3 contains 11 residues. The CDR3 sequence is CASAGEHGYTF. As DNA, the CDR3 is TGTGCCAGCGCAGGGGAACATGGCTACACCTTC.

This CDR3 reads CASSNNEQFF. CDR3 nucleotide sequence: TGTGCCAGCAGTAATAATGAGCAGTTCTTC. This chain links TRBV7-9 with TRBJ2-1; D gene uncertain. This CDR3 contains 10 residues. V shed 6 bases and J shed 7 bases, with 4 bases lying between them. Germline assignment: CDR1 SEHNR and CDR2 FQNEAQ (reference sequence).

The chain recombines TRBV7-9 with TRBJ2-2; D call uncertain. The germline V and J ends were trimmed by 2 bases and 4 bases, with 8 bases remaining between them. The germline V gene has CDR1 SEHNR and CDR2 FQNEAQ (reference sequence). The CDR3 runs to 14 residues. CDR3 DNA: TGTGCCAGCAGCTTACGAGAACTCACCGGGGAGCTGTTTTTT. This encodes CASSLRELTGELFF.

The gene calls are TRBV7-6 and TRBJ2-3, with D possibly being TRBD2 (6 bases). The V and J ends lost 5 bases and 0 bases respectively, with 15 bases between them. In germline, CDR1 is SGHVS, CDR2 FNYEAQ. This CDR3 region has 16 residues. CDR3 amino acids: CASSPVADSSTDTQYF. DNA of the CDR3: TGTGCCAGCAGCCCCGTAGCGGACTCTAGCACAGATACGCAGTATTTT.

This clone was seen more than once but under ten times. The chain couples TRBV10-3 to TRBJ2-7; 7 positions match TRBD2. V lost 3 bases and J lost 7; bases outside the gene matches: 9. This CDR3 spans 14 amino acids. Germline CDR1 ENHRY, CDR2 SYGVKD. The CDR3 spells CAISETRGFQEQYV. DNA of the CDR3: TGTGCCATCAGTGAAACGCGGGGGTTTCAGGAGCAGTACGTC.

J is TRBJ1-1 and V is TRBV19; possible D gene TRBD1, 6 bases. The CDR3 loop spans 17 amino acids. CDR1 is LNHDA, CDR2 SQIVND, per germline (reference sequence). V lost 4 bases and J 3 bases, leaving 21 bases between the germline ends. CDR3: CASSRRTDPVKDTEAFF. CDR3 in DNA: TGTGCCAGTAGTAGGCGGACAGACCCTGTTAAGGACACTGAAGCTTTCTTT.